This T cell receptor (beta chain) stems from a study of OX40 agonist ivuxolimab in advanced cancers. Study-level findings and limits: In CD8+ T cells, expanded clones were on average more numerous than in CD4+.

The protocol was immunoSEQ multiplex PCR, while the TCRdb copy is restricted to in-frame clones and leaves out a portion. This sample has 73,000 or so clones, with roughly four fifths found just once. Drawing of blood for sampling happened at baseline, at cycle 4 day 1, and at cycle 7 day 1. Germline V gene data show CDR1 as SGDLS and CDR2 as YYNGEE. V was shortened by 9 bases and J by 8 bases, with 9 bases between the two germline ends. This CDR3 is 10 amino acids long. As regards this clone: Its antigen is as yet unknown.

The chain uses TRBV9 and TRBJ1-5; no clear D gene. The receptor was isolated from an adult with an advanced solid tumor such as melanoma, head and neck, liver or kidney cancer. Specimen: CD4+ or CD8+ T cells sorted from blood, collected in a trial of the OX40 agonist ivuxolimab. CDR3 sequence (DNA): TGTGCCATTCGGGAGGAGCCCCAGCATTTT. Translated: CAIREEPQHF.